These 27 T cell receptor beta chains were sequenced from one sample in a study of blood T cell repertoires in COVID-19. The repertoire was sequenced with immunoSEQ multiplex PCR; TCRdb's copy has only in-frame clones and lacks some. The sample includes about 70,000 clones, 78% of them seen just once. Material: peripheral blood. These receptors originate from a human donor in a cohort sampled during active COVID-19.

The chain links TRBV7-2 to TRBJ1-3; 7 bases are shared with TRBD1. This CDR3 is 15 amino acids long. CDR1 and CDR2 from the germline V gene are SGHTA and FQGNSA. Germline trimming cut 3 bases from V and 4 bases from J; bases unmatched to any gene: 6. The CDR3 loop is CASSFRDSTGNTIYF. CDR3 nucleotides: TGTGCCAGCAGCTTCCGGGACAGTACCGGAAACACCATATATTTT.

This clone was seen just once. The chain carries TRBV20-1 and TRBJ2-3; D remains ambiguous. The CDR3 loop spans 11 amino acids. CDR1 is DFQATT and CDR2 is SNEGSKA in the germline V gene (reference sequence). CDR3: CSRLRTDTQYF. The CDR3 nucleotides read TGCAGCCGACTCCGCACAGATACGCAGTATTTT.

The chain recombines TRBV15 with TRBJ1-2; D is unclear. This CDR3 contains 12 residues. Germline loops: CDR1 LNHNV, CDR2 YYDKDF (reference sequence). V was shortened by 1 base and J by 14 bases, with 14 bases between the two germline ends. As DNA, the CDR3 is TGTGCCACCAGCAGAGTGGGCCAGTTTATTACCTTC. Translation: CATSRVGQFITF.

J is TRBJ1-2 and V is TRBV29-1; 7 nucleotides line up with TRBD1. The J segment lost 0 bases and the V segment lost 6 bases, leaving 7 bases of the junction unmatched. The germline V gene has CDR1 SQVTM and CDR2 ANQGSEA. The CDR3 consists of 14 residues. CDR3 coding DNA: TGCAGCGTAGCCGGACAGGCCGCTAACTATGGCTACACCTTC. It encodes CSVAGQAANYGYTF.

The rearrangement links TRBV15 to TRBJ2-7; D may be TRBD2 (5 bases). The CDR3 runs to 15 residues. The germline V gene has CDR1 LNHNV and CDR2 YYDKDF (reference sequence). V was shortened by 2 bases and J by 3 bases, with 14 bases between the two germline ends. The CDR3 protein is CATSRLSVRDYEQYF. CDR3 DNA sequence: TGTGCCACCAGCAGACTTAGCGTTAGGGACTACGAGCAGTACTTC.

The chain uses TRBV3-1 (or the pseudogene TRBV3-2) and TRBJ2-7; D may be TRBD2 (5 bases). Germline CDR1 reads LGHDT; CDR2 reads YNNKEL (reference sequence). The length of the CDR3 is 15 residues. Deletions cut 4 bases from V and 0 bases from J, with 13 bases between. CDR3 nucleotide sequence: TGTGCCAGCAGCCCCTCGGTACGGGGCTCCTACGAGCAGTACTTC. As protein: CASSPSVRGSYEQYF.

In DNA form, the CDR3 reads TGCGCCAGCAGCCAAGGGGACAGGGCTGGGGCCAACGTCCTGACTTTC. It is translated as CASSQGDRAGANVLTF. The genes are TRBV4-1 and TRBJ2-6; the match to TRBD1 covers 9 bases. V lost 1 base and J lost 2; bases outside the gene matches: 0. The CDR3 consists of 16 residues. Germline V gives CDR1 MGHRA, CDR2 YSYEKL.

The chain recombines TRBV9 with TRBJ2-3, with D perhaps matching TRBD1 (6 bases). The germline V and J ends were trimmed by 4 bases and 4 bases, with 7 bases remaining between them. The V gene's germline CDR1 is SGDLS and CDR2 YYNGEE. CDR3 length: 12 residues. The CDR3 nucleotides are TGTGCCAGCAGCACAGGGTCAGATACGCAGTATTTT. Its protein product is CASSTGSDTQYF.

This sequence joins TRBV4-3 and TRBJ2-1, with 9 bases fitting TRBD1. The CDR3 is 15 amino acids. The J segment lost 0 bases and the V segment lost 4 bases, leaving 1 base of the junction unmatched. Germline assignment: CDR1 LGHNA and CDR2 YSLEER. The chain's CDR3 is CASSRDRVSYNEQFF. CDR3 bases: TGCGCCAGCAGCCGGGACAGGGTCTCCTACAATGAGCAGTTCTTC.

The V and J genes are TRBV6-6 and TRBJ2-2; 9 bases fit TRBD2. From germline, CDR1 is MNHNY and CDR2 SVGAGI (reference sequence). CDR3 length: 14 residues. V was pared by 6 bases and J by 6 bases, with 5 bases of the junction left unmatched. In DNA, the CDR3 is TGTGCCAGCAGGCGGGAGGGCGGCGCCGGGGAGCTGTTTTTT. This codes for CASRREGGAGELFF.

This clone was detected only a few times. V gene TRBV28 combines with J gene TRBJ1-2, with D unclear. Germline V gives CDR1 MDHEN, CDR2 SYDVKM. The CDR3 extends over 10 amino acids. V was trimmed by 6 bases and J by 5 bases, leaving 4 bases between them. CDR3 region: CASSRYGYTF. DNA for the CDR3: TGTGCCAGCAGCAGGTATGGCTACACCTTC.

The V and J genes are TRBV6-2 or TRBV6-3 and TRBJ2-3; 13 bases align to TRBD2. CDR1 MNHEY and CDR2 SVGEGT come from the germline V gene. The trim removed 0 bases at V and 6 bases at J, leaving 3 bases unmatched. This CDR3 contains 16 residues. The CDR3 nucleotides read TGTGCCAGCAGTTACTCACTAGCGGGAGGGTTGGATACGCAGTATTTT. Translating gives CASSYSLAGGLDTQYF.

This sequence joins TRBV27 and TRBJ2-3; 8 positions agree with TRBD1. CDR3 length: 18 residues. The germline CDR1 and CDR2 sequences are MNHEY and SMNVEV (reference sequence). V was pared by 3 bases and J by 8 bases, with 19 bases of the junction left unmatched. The CDR3, as DNA: TGTGCCAGCAGTTTGAAAGGACAGGGCGGTTTCATTATCGGTACGCAGTATTTT. It is translated as CASSLKGQGGFIIGTQYF.

The rearrangement joins TRBV10-2 to TRBJ1-6; D uncertain. The CDR3 loop spans 14 amino acids. V was trimmed by 7 bases and J by 7 bases, leaving 14 bases between them. The germline CDR1 and CDR2 sequences are WSHSY and SAAADI. CDR3: CASTNSGGNSPLHF. The CDR3, as DNA: TGCGCCAGCACGAATTCCGGAGGGAATTCACCCCTCCACTTT.

V is TRBV18 and J is TRBJ2-7; D is undetermined. The CDR3 extends over 13 amino acids. The germline V and J ends were trimmed by 3 bases and 3 bases, with 9 bases remaining between them. The germline V gene has CDR1 KGHSH and CDR2 LQKENI. DNA for the CDR3: TGTGCCAGCTCACCGCTACAGAACTACGAGCAGTACTTC. Translation gives CASSPLQNYEQYF. Full variable domain (outside the CDR3, taken from reference TRBV18 and TRBJ2-7): NAGVMQNPRHLVRRRGQEARLRCSPMKGHSHVYWYRQLPEEGLKFMVYLQKENIIDESGMPKERFSAEFPKEGPSILRIQQVVRGDSAAYFCASSPLQNYEQYFGPGTRLTVT.

This clone was found a few times. J is TRBJ1-2 and V is TRBV5-1; TRBD1 matches at 8 bases. The CDR3 extends over 17 amino acids. J lost 3 bases, V lost 0 bases, and 10 bases had no gene match. Germline values: CDR1 SGHRS, CDR2 YFSETQ. As DNA, the CDR3 is TGCGCCAGCAGCTTGGGCGACAGGACAGGGAGCGACTATGGCTACACCTTC. It encodes CASSLGDRTGSDYGYTF.

DNA for the CDR3: TGTGCCAGCAGGCTTACAGAGACAGGGCCGTTCTTC. This encodes CASRLTETGPFF. This chain uses TRBV12-3 or TRBV12-4 with TRBJ2-1, with TRBD1 matching over 7 bases. This CDR3 region has 12 residues. Trimming took 6 bases from V and 15 from J; bases not matched to a gene: 11.

The V call is TRBV7-9, the J call TRBJ2-7; D is uncertain. The CDR3 is made up of 12 amino acids. The V and J ends lost 4 bases and 4 bases respectively, with 8 bases between them. The germline V gene has CDR1 SEHNR and CDR2 FQNEAQ (reference sequence). In DNA, the CDR3 is TGTGCCAGCAGCTCAGGTCGGTACGAGCAGTACTTC. Residues: CASSSGRYEQYF.

The chain employs TRBV18 and TRBJ1-1; D perhaps matches TRBD1 (6 bases). Trimming removed 0 bases at V and 4 bases at J, with 12 bases between. CDR3 length: 15 amino acids. Germline V gives CDR1 KGHSH, CDR2 LQKENI. The chain's CDR3 is CASSPPGAGVTEAFF. The CDR3, as DNA: TGTGCCAGCTCACCACCGGGGGCAGGGGTCACTGAAGCTTTCTTT.

The rearrangement uses TRBV5-1 and TRBJ2-7; D possibly corresponds to TRBD2 (5 bases). Germline CDR1 SGHRS, CDR2 YFSETQ. The V end lost 0 bases, the J end lost 3 bases, and 13 bases lay between the germline ends. The CDR3 has 15 residues. The CDR3 DNA sequence: TGCGCCAGCAGCTTGGGAGAGACGGGGAGCTACGAGCAGTACTTC. It codes for CASSLGETGSYEQYF.

This clone was observed a handful of times. V and J are TRBV2 and TRBJ1-5; 9 bases are a match to TRBD1. V lost 4 bases and J lost 6; bases outside the gene matches: 7. The CDR3 contains 15 residues. CDR1 is SNHLY, CDR2 FYNNEI, per germline. The CDR3 DNA follows: TGTGCCAGCAGTGTTGGGACAGGGAAAGGTCAGCCCCAGCATTTT. As protein: CASSVGTGKGQPQHF.

Only a few counts were recorded for this clone. The chain uses TRBV12-3 or TRBV12-4 and TRBJ2-7; D not certain. Trimming took off 5 bases at V and 4 bases at J, with 12 bases between the two ends. The CDR3 consists of 13 residues. The CDR3 sequence: CASSPTVGYEQYF. The CDR3 bases are TGTGCCAGCAGTCCCACGGTCGGGTACGAGCAGTACTTC.

This clone came up once. The V gene is TRBV6-2 or TRBV6-3, the J gene TRBJ2-3; 11 positions agree with TRBD2. V was clipped by 4 bases and J by 3 bases; unmatched bases: 15. Germline values: CDR1 MNHEY, CDR2 SVGEGT. The CDR3 has 19 amino acids. The CDR3 DNA follows: TGTGCCAGCAGTTTCCGGACTAGCGGGTTAAAAGGTGTTACAGATACGCAGTATTTT. Amino acids: CASSFRTSGLKGVTDTQYF.

This rearrangement joins TRBV4-1 to TRBJ1-5, with 9 bases identical to TRBD1. The ends lost 6 bases at V and 3 bases at J; junction bases unmatched: 12. Germline CDR1 and CDR2: MGHRA and YSYEKL. This CDR3 has 17 amino acids. The CDR3 loop reads CASSVSPGQGSNQPQHF. CDR3 sequence (DNA): TGCGCCAGCAGTGTATCCCCGGGACAGGGTTCCAATCAGCCCCAGCATTTT.

CDR3 residues: CASSKASSEDCTDTQYF. Here the CDR3 DNA reads TGTGCCAGCAGCAAAGCGAGCTCGGAGGATTGCACAGATACGCAGTATTTT. The chain uses TRBV21-1 and TRBJ2-3; TRBD2 is the table's D call and was not checked against the DNA. TRBV21-1 is a pseudogene locus. The CDR3 sequence is 17 residues long.

This sequence joins TRBV2 and TRBJ2-7, with 8 bases fitting TRBD2. The V gene's germline CDR1 is SNHLY and CDR2 FYNNEI. This CDR3 has 16 residues. Trimming at V came to 7 bases and at J to 6 bases, leaving 17 bases not matched to a gene. DNA of the CDR3: TGTGCCAGCACCGGGGGTGGGGGACTAGTGAGGAGCGAGCAGTACTTC. This gives the protein CASTGGGGLVRSEQYF.

The rearrangement joins TRBV5-4 to TRBJ1-2; D remains ambiguous. This CDR3 comprises 13 residues. Germline V gene lookup returns CDR1 SGHNT and CDR2 YYREEE (reference sequence). V lost 0 bases, J lost 4 bases, and 7 bases lay in between. The CDR3, as DNA: TGTGCCAGCAGCTTGGACAGATCCTATGGCTACACCTTC. Protein sequence: CASSLDRSYGYTF.